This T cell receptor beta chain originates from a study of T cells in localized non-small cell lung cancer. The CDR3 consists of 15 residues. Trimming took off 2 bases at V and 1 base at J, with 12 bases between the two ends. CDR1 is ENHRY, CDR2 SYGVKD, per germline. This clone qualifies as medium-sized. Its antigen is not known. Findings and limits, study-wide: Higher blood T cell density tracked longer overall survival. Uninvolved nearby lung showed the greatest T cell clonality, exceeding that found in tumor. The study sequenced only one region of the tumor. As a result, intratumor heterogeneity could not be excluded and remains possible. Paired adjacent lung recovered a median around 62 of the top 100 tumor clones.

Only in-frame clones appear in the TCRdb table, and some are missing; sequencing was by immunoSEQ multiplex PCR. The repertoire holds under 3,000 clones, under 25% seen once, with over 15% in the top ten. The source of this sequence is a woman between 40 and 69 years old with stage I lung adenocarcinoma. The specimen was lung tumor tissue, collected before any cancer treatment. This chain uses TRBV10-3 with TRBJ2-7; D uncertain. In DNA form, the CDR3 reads TGTGCCATCAGTGAGGTGGTCAGAGATTCCTACGAGCAGTACTTC. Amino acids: CAISEVVRDSYEQYF.